This TCR beta chain was recovered during a study of cytomegalovirus exposure and HLA in healthy donors. Study observations and caveats: DRB1 showed the most TCR associations and HLA-C the fewest in a later analysis, as rates varied by HLA locus.

PCR primers comprised 60 Vbeta and 13 Jbeta primers. The assay was immunoSEQ multiplex PCR, and TCRdb's table has in-frame clones only and misses some. The data show 160,000 or so clones, about 80% seen once. Of note for this clone: Its antigen is undetermined.

The sample consisted of PBMCs. The sequence derives from a man younger than 35 in good health and CMV-seropositive.

DNA of the CDR3: TGTGCCAGCAGCTTAGCGTCCGGTCGGGTAGCGTATGAGCAGTTCTTC. Amino acid sequence: CASSLASGRVAYEQFF. The J gene is TRBJ2-1, the V gene TRBV7-9; TRBD2 might be the D (5 bases). Trimming took off 0 bases at V and 8 bases at J, with 17 bases between the two ends. This CDR3 is 16 amino acids long. Germline loops: CDR1 SEHNR, CDR2 FQNEAQ (reference sequence). Variable domain in full (rest from reference TRBV7-9 and TRBJ2-1): DTGVSQNPRHKITKRGQNVTFRCDPISEHNRLYWYRQTLGQGPEFLTYFQNEAQLEKSRLLSDRFSAERPKGSFSTLEIQRTEQGDSAMYLCASSLASGRVAYEQFFGPGTRLTVL.